These T cell receptor beta chains were read from a single sample in a study of blood T cell repertoires in COVID-19. TCRdb's copy holds only in-frame clones and misses some; the assay was immunoSEQ multiplex PCR. The data show just over 300,000 clones, 70% to 90% seen once. Source material: PBMCs or T cells enriched from blood (not recorded which). The receptors were gathered from a young man who had recovered from COVID-19. CDR3s include the opening cysteine and the closing phenylalanine or tryptophan. D genes are given only for firm matches. Not every row has a clone size; where given, it reads once, few, many or a size class.

V gene: TRBV27
D gene: -
clone size: -
J gene: TRBJ1-5
CDR3 length: 14
CDR3 DNA: TGTGCCAGCAGTTTGTCACAGGGTAATCAGCCCCAGCATTTT
CDR3 protein: CASSLSQGNQPQHF

V gene: TRBV21-1
D gene: -
clone size: -
J gene: TRBJ1-2
CDR3 length: 16
CDR3 DNA: TGTGCCACCAACAAACACAGGGGAACCTCTAACTATGGCTACACCTTC
CDR3 protein: CATNKHRGTSNYGYTF

V gene: TRBV7-2
D gene: -
clone size: once
J gene: TRBJ1-3
CDR3 length: 13
CDR3 DNA: TGTGCCAGCAGCTCCACAAAGGGGAACACCATATATTTT
CDR3 protein: CASSSTKGNTIYF

V gene: TRBV6-4
D gene: -
clone size: few
J gene: TRBJ1-1
CDR3 length: 13
CDR3 DNA: TGTGCCAGCAGCAGGGAGGAAGGCACTGAAGCTTTCTTT
CDR3 protein: CASSREEGTEAFF

V gene: TRBV7-2
D gene: TRBD1
clone size: -
J gene: TRBJ1-6
CDR3 length: 17
CDR3 DNA: TGTGCCAGCAGCTCCCCATCCGGGACAGGCTATAATTCACCCCTCCACTTT
CDR3 protein: CASSSPSGTGYNSPLHF

V gene: TRBV11-2
D gene: TRBD1
clone size: -
J gene: TRBJ2-7
CDR3 length: 17
CDR3 DNA: TGTGCCAGCAGAACAGGGTTTGGGACAGGGAGGTCCTACGAGCAGTACTTC
CDR3 protein: CASRTGFGTGRSYEQYF

V gene: TRBV12-3/TRBV12-4
D gene: -
clone size: -
J gene: TRBJ1-1
CDR3 length: 13
CDR3 DNA: TGTGCCAGCTCAAAGCCCGTTTACACTGAAGCTTTCTTT
CDR3 protein: CASSKPVYTEAFF

V gene: TRBV9
D gene: -
clone size: -
J gene: TRBJ2-5
CDR3 length: 13
CDR3 DNA: TGTGCCAGCAGCGTAGGGGCTGAAGAGACCCAGTACTTC
CDR3 protein: CASSVGAEETQYF

V gene: TRBV11-2
D gene: -
clone size: -
J gene: TRBJ1-5
CDR3 length: 14
CDR3 DNA: TGTGCCAGCAGCTTCTCAGATAGCAATCAGCCCCAGCATTTT
CDR3 protein: CASSFSDSNQPQHF

V gene: TRBV5-1
D gene: TRBD2
clone size: once
J gene: TRBJ2-1
CDR3 length: 16
CDR3 DNA: TGCGCCAGCAGCTTGGCTGCAGCGGGGGGGTCGAATGAGCAGTTCTTC
CDR3 protein: CASSLAAAGGSNEQFF

V gene: TRBV7-3
D gene: -
clone size: -
J gene: TRBJ2-1
CDR3 length: 13
CDR3 DNA: TGTGCCAGCAGCTTTTTGGGGCACAATGAGCAGTTCTTC
CDR3 protein: CASSFLGHNEQFF

V gene: TRBV9
D gene: -
clone size: -
J gene: TRBJ1-2
CDR3 length: 14
CDR3 DNA: TGTGCCAGCAGCGTATCCAGTGGAGGGGATGGCTACACCTTC
CDR3 protein: CASSVSSGGDGYTF

V gene: TRBV5-1
D gene: TRBD2
clone size: -
J gene: TRBJ2-1
CDR3 length: 15
CDR3 DNA: TGCGCCAGCAGCCGAGTTACTAGCGGGGGCGATGAGCAGTTCTTC
CDR3 protein: CASSRVTSGGDEQFF

V gene: TRBV10-1
D gene: TRBD1
clone size: -
J gene: TRBJ1-2
CDR3 length: 13
CDR3 DNA: TGCGCCAGCAGTGACCGACAGGGAGGTGGCTACACCTTC
CDR3 protein: CASSDRQGGGYTF

V gene: TRBV6-1
D gene: -
clone size: -
J gene: TRBJ1-4
CDR3 length: 14
CDR3 DNA: TGTGCCAGCAGTGAAGGGCAGGGGTCTGTTAAACTGTTTTTT
CDR3 protein: CASSEGQGSVKLFF

V gene: TRBV3-1/TRBV3-2
D gene: -
clone size: -
J gene: TRBJ2-7
CDR3 length: 12
CDR3 DNA: TGTGCCAGCAGCCCTAGGAAGCGCGAGCAGTACTTC
CDR3 protein: CASSPRKREQYF

V gene: TRBV5-1
D gene: TRBD1
clone size: -
J gene: TRBJ2-5
CDR3 length: 14
CDR3 DNA: TGCGCCAGCAGCTCGTCAGGGGGTCAAGAGACCCAGTACTTC
CDR3 protein: CASSSSGGQETQYF

V gene: TRBV7-9
D gene: -
clone size: -
J gene: TRBJ1-4
CDR3 length: 16
CDR3 DNA: TGTGCCAGCAGCTTAGCGGTGGGGGCAGCTAATGAAAAACTGTTTTTT
CDR3 protein: CASSLAVGAANEKLFF

V gene: TRBV6-5
D gene: TRBD1
clone size: many
J gene: TRBJ1-2
CDR3 length: 15
CDR3 DNA: TGTGCCAGCAGTTACTCGGAAGGGGGCGCCGACGGCTACACCTTC
CDR3 protein: CASSYSEGGADGYTF

V gene: TRBV5-4
D gene: TRBD1
clone size: -
J gene: TRBJ1-2
CDR3 length: 15
CDR3 DNA: TGTGCCAGCAGCTTAGGACAGGGGGCAAGCTATGGCTACACCTTC
CDR3 protein: CASSLGQGASYGYTF

V gene: TRBV4-3
D gene: -
clone size: -
J gene: TRBJ2-2
CDR3 length: 13
CDR3 DNA: TGCGCCAGCAGCCCTCTTTTTACCGGGGAGCTGTTTTTT
CDR3 protein: CASSPLFTGELFF

V gene: TRBV4-1
D gene: TRBD2
clone size: -
J gene: TRBJ2-7
CDR3 length: 13
CDR3 DNA: TGCGCCAGCAGCGGCGGGGGGGCTGGCGAGCAGTACTTC
CDR3 protein: CASSGGGAGEQYF

V gene: TRBV7-9
D gene: -
clone size: -
J gene: TRBJ1-1
CDR3 length: 13
CDR3 DNA: TGTGCCAGCAGCTTAATATCCGACACTGAAGCTTTCTTT
CDR3 protein: CASSLISDTEAFF

V gene: TRBV2
D gene: TRBD1
clone size: -
J gene: TRBJ2-5
CDR3 length: 14
CDR3 DNA: TGTGCCAGCCGGTCCCGGGACAGCCAAGAGACCCAGTACTTC
CDR3 protein: CASRSRDSQETQYF

V gene: TRBV11-2
D gene: TRBD2
clone size: -
J gene: TRBJ2-7
CDR3 length: 14
CDR3 DNA: TGTGCCAGCAGCATGGGACTAGCGGGGCTCGAGCAGTACTTC
CDR3 protein: CASSMGLAGLEQYF

V gene: TRBV7-6
D gene: -
clone size: once
J gene: TRBJ2-3
CDR3 length: 16
CDR3 DNA: TGTGCCAGCAGCCTGGGGACATTACCTAGCACAGATACGCAGTATTTT
CDR3 protein: CASSLGTLPSTDTQYF

V gene: TRBV2
D gene: -
clone size: -
J gene: TRBJ2-2
CDR3 length: 11
CDR3 DNA: TGTGCCAGCAGCCTTACCGGGGAGCTGTTTTTT
CDR3 protein: CASSLTGELFF

V gene: TRBV9
D gene: TRBD1
clone size: -
J gene: TRBJ1-1
CDR3 length: 14
CDR3 DNA: TGTGCCAGCAGCTCACTGGGACAGGGTAGCGGAGCTTTCTTT
CDR3 protein: CASSSLGQGSGAFF

V gene: TRBV7-9
D gene: TRBD1
clone size: -
J gene: TRBJ1-4
CDR3 length: 17
CDR3 DNA: TGTGCCAGCAGGGCGGGACAGGGGCCTGCAACTAATGAAAAACTGTTTTTT
CDR3 protein: CASRAGQGPATNEKLFF

V gene: TRBV7-7
D gene: -
clone size: -
J gene: TRBJ1-4
CDR3 length: 13
CDR3 DNA: TGTGCTAGCAGCCCGGGTCTGGGTGAAAAACTGTTTTTT
CDR3 protein: CASSPGLGEKLFF

V gene: TRBV18
D gene: TRBD1
clone size: few
J gene: TRBJ2-1
CDR3 length: 17
CDR3 DNA: TGTGCCAGCTCACCAAATACAGGGGTGAGCTCCTACAATGAGCAGTTCTTC
CDR3 protein: CASSPNTGVSSYNEQFF

V gene: TRBV4-2
D gene: -
clone size: few
J gene: TRBJ2-1
CDR3 length: 14
CDR3 DNA: TGTGCCAGCAGCCAAGATCTCGCCTACAATGAGCAGTTCTTC
CDR3 protein: CASSQDLAYNEQFF

V gene: TRBV20-1
D gene: TRBD2
clone size: -
J gene: TRBJ2-3
CDR3 length: 14
CDR3 DNA: TGCAGTGCTAGTGTAACTAGCGGGGGTTATACGCAGTATTTT
CDR3 protein: CSASVTSGGYTQYF

V gene: TRBV6-5
D gene: -
clone size: -
J gene: TRBJ1-2
CDR3 length: 14
CDR3 DNA: TGTGCCAGCAGACCCATTGGGGGCTCAGGTGGCTACACCTTC
CDR3 protein: CASRPIGGSGGYTF

V gene: TRBV28
D gene: -
clone size: -
J gene: TRBJ2-5
CDR3 length: 15
CDR3 DNA: TGTGCCAGCAGTTTAAGCGGCCAGTACCAAGAGACCCAGTACTTC
CDR3 protein: CASSLSGQYQETQYF

V gene: TRBV7-9
D gene: TRBD1
clone size: -
J gene: TRBJ1-2
CDR3 length: 14
CDR3 DNA: TGTGCCAGCAGCTTTCCGGGACAGGGGAATGGCTACACCTTC
CDR3 protein: CASSFPGQGNGYTF

V gene: TRBV6-6
D gene: -
clone size: -
J gene: TRBJ1-3
CDR3 length: 16
CDR3 DNA: TGTGCCAGCAGTTCTTCAAGCGCCCGCTCTGGAAACACCATATATTTT
CDR3 protein: CASSSSSARSGNTIYF

V gene: TRBV27
D gene: TRBD1
clone size: once
J gene: TRBJ1-2
CDR3 length: 13
CDR3 DNA: TGTGCCAGCAGTTTACAGGGGGTAGGTGGCTACACCTTC
CDR3 protein: CASSLQGVGGYTF

V gene: TRBV2
D gene: -
clone size: -
J gene: TRBJ1-1
CDR3 length: 13
CDR3 DNA: TGTGCCAGCAGTGACAGGGGTGACACTGAAGCTTTCTTT
CDR3 protein: CASSDRGDTEAFF

V gene: TRBV18
D gene: TRBD1
clone size: -
J gene: TRBJ1-5
CDR3 length: 16
CDR3 DNA: TGTGCCAGCTCACTCAAGACAGGGGTGAGCAATCAGCCCCAGCATTTT
CDR3 protein: CASSLKTGVSNQPQHF

V gene: TRBV10-3
D gene: -
clone size: -
J gene: TRBJ1-2
CDR3 length: 13
CDR3 DNA: TGTGCCATCAGCGAACAGGAATTCTATGGCTACACCTTC
CDR3 protein: CAISEQEFYGYTF

V gene: TRBV19
D gene: TRBD1
clone size: once
J gene: TRBJ2-7
CDR3 length: 15
CDR3 DNA: TGTGCCAGTAGTTTCCGGACAGGGGGAGCCTACGAGCAGTACTTC
CDR3 protein: CASSFRTGGAYEQYF

V gene: TRBV2
D gene: -
clone size: -
J gene: TRBJ2-2
CDR3 length: 15
CDR3 DNA: TGTGCCAGCAGGGCCGGCAGCGGAAACACCGGGGAGCTGTTTTTT
CDR3 protein: CASRAGSGNTGELFF

V gene: TRBV6-1
D gene: TRBD2
clone size: -
J gene: TRBJ2-2
CDR3 length: 17
CDR3 DNA: TGTGCCAGCAGTGACCTAGCGGGGGGCAAGAACACCGGGGAGCTGTTTTTT
CDR3 protein: CASSDLAGGKNTGELFF

V gene: TRBV10-3
D gene: -
clone size: -
J gene: TRBJ1-5
CDR3 length: 14
CDR3 DNA: TGTGCCATCAGCTTAGGACAGATCAATCAGCCCCAGCATTTT
CDR3 protein: CAISLGQINQPQHF

V gene: TRBV30
D gene: -
clone size: once
J gene: TRBJ1-1
CDR3 length: 12
CDR3 DNA: TGTGCACGCCTAAGGGGCAACACTGAAGCTTTCTTT
CDR3 protein: CARLRGNTEAFF

V gene: TRBV7-2
D gene: TRBD2
clone size: -
J gene: TRBJ2-6
CDR3 length: 16
CDR3 DNA: TGTGCCAGCAGCCCTCCGGGAGGCTCCGGGGCCAACGTCCTGACTTTC
CDR3 protein: CASSPPGGSGANVLTF

V gene: TRBV7-2
D gene: -
clone size: -
J gene: TRBJ1-3
CDR3 length: 15
CDR3 DNA: TGTGCCAGCAGCTTAGACAGGGCAGGGGGAAACACCATATATTTT
CDR3 protein: CASSLDRAGGNTIYF